This TCR beta chain was retrieved from a study of T cells in localized non-small cell lung cancer. Study results and limitations: Of the top 100 tumor clones, median around 60 were in adjacent lung, some 29 among its top 100. Of the tissues analyzed, uninvolved adjacent lung showed maximal T cell clonality, greater than tumor. Heterogeneity is still possible, as just one tumor region was sequenced.

About this clone: Its antigen remains unknown.

The ends lost 2 bases at V and 5 bases at J; junction bases unmatched: 4. Germline V lookup: CDR1 LGHNA, CDR2 YNFKEQ. There are 15 residues in the CDR3. The assay was immunoSEQ multiplex PCR, and TCRdb's table has in-frame clones only and misses some. The sample has approximately 140,000 clones; about 89% are singletons. The gene calls are TRBV4-2 and TRBJ2-1, with 9 positions matching TRBD1. The source is a female donor aged 60 or older with stage I lung adenocarcinoma. The sample here was peripheral blood, taken before any cancer treatment. The CDR3 coding sequence is TGTGCCAGCAGCCAAACGGACAGGGGAAACAATGAGCAGTTCTTC. This translates into CASSQTDRGNNEQFF.